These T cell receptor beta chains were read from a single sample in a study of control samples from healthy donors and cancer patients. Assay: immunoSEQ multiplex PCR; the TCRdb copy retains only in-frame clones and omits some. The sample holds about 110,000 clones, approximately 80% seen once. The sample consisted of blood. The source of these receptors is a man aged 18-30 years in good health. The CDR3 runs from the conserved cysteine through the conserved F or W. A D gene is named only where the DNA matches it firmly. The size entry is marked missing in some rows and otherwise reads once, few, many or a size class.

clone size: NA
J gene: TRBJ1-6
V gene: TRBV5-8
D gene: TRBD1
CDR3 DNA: TGTGCCAGCAGCTCCTCCCGGGACAGGGGTGTTAATTCACCCCTCCACTTT
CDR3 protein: CASSSSRDRGVNSPLHF

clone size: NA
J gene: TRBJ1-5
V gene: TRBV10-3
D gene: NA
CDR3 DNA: TGTGCCATCAGTGAACAGGGTAGCAATCAGCCCCAGCATTTT
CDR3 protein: CAISEQGSNQPQHF

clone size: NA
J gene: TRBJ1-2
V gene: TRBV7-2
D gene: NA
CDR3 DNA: TGTGCCAGCAGCTTAGTCCCAGGGTCTGGCTATGGCTACACCTTC
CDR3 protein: CASSLVPGSGYGYTF

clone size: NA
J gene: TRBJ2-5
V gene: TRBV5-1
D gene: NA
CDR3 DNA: TGCGCCAGCAGCTTGGGGGTCATCAGGGAAGAGACCCAGTACTTC
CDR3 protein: CASSLGVIREETQYF

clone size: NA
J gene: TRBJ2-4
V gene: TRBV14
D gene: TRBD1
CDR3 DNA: TGTGCCAGCAGCCAAGCCCGGACAGGGGGGAAAAACATTCAGTACTTC
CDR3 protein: CASSQARTGGKNIQYF

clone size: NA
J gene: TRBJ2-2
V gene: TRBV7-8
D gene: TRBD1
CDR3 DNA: TGTGCCAGCAGCTCAACCGGGACAGGGAACACCGGGGAGCTGTTTTTT
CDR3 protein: CASSSTGTGNTGELFF

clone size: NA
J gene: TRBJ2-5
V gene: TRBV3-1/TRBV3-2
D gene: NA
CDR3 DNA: TGTGCCAGCAGCCAAGATACCCCTACACAAGAGACCCAGTACTTC
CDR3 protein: CASSQDTPTQETQYF

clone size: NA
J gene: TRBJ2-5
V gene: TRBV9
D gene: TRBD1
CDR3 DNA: TGTGCCAGCAGCGCGACCGGGACAGAACAAGAGACCCAGTACTTC
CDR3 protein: CASSATGTEQETQYF

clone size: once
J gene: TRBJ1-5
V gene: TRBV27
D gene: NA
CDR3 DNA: TGTGCCAGCAGTTTGCTTAGGGGTCAGCCCCAGCATTTT
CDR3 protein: CASSLLRGQPQHF

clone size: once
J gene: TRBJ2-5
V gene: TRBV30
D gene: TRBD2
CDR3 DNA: TGTGCCTGGAGCGAGCGGGGGGGCCGATGGGAGACCCAGTACTTC
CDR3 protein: CAWSERGGRWETQYF

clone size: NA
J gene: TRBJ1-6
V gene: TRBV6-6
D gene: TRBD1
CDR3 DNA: TGTGCCAGCAGTTACGTGGGGACAGAATCACCCCTCCACTTT
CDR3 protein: CASSYVGTESPLHF

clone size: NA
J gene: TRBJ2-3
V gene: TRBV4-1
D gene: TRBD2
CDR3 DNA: TGCGCCAGCAGCCCGTCGGGTGGGGGGGGAAGCACAGATACGCAGTATTTT
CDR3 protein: CASSPSGGGGSTDTQYF

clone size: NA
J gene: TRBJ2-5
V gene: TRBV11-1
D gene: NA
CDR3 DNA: TGTGCCAGCAGTCGGGACCAACAAGAGACCCAGTACTTC
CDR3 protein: CASSRDQQETQYF

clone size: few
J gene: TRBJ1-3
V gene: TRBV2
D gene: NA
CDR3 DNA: TGTGCCACCGGGGCCGACTCTGGAAACACCATATATTTT
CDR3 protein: CATGADSGNTIYF

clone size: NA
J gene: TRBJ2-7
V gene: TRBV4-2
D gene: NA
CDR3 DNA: TGTGCCAGCAGCAGGCTCGGGGAGCGCGGCGGGGAGCAGTACTTC
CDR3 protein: CASSRLGERGGEQYF

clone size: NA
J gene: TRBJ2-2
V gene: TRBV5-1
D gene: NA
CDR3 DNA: TGCGCCAGCAGCTCCCTCGAGGTCACCGGGGAGCTGTTTTTT
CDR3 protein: CASSSLEVTGELFF

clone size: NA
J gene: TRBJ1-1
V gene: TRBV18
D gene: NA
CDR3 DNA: TGTGCCAGCTCTCCTGCAGATGGGGCTTTCTTT
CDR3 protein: CASSPADGAFF

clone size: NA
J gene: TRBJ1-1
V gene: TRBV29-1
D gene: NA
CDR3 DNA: TGCAGCGTTGAAACCCCGAGGGGATGGACTGAAGCTTTCTTT
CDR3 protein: CSVETPRGWTEAFF

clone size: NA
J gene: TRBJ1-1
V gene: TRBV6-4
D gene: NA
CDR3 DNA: TGTGCCAGCAGTGTAACAGGATGGGACACTGAAGCTTTCTTT
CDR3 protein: CASSVTGWDTEAFF

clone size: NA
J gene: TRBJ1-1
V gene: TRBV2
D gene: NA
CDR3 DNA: TGTGCCAGCAGTGAAGACTTCACGAACACTGAAGCTTTCTTT
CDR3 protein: CASSEDFTNTEAFF

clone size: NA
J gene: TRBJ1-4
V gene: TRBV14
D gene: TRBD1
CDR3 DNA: TGTGCCAGCAGCCAGAACAGGGGGTCTAATGAAAAACTGTTTTTT
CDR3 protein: CASSQNRGSNEKLFF

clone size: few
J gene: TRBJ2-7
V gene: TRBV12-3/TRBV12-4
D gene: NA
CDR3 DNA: TGTGCCAGCAGTTTAAGGGAAAGCGAGCAGTACTTC
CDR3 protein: CASSLRESEQYF

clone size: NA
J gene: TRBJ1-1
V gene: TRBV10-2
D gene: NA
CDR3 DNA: TGCGCCAGCAGTGAGTCGGGGGGAAGGGGTCTGAACACTGAAGCTTTCTTT
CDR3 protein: CASSESGGRGLNTEAFF

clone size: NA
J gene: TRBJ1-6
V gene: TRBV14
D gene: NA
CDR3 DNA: TGTGCCAGCAGCCAACCTCCCCCCGGGCCCCTCCACTTT
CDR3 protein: CASSQPPPGPLHF

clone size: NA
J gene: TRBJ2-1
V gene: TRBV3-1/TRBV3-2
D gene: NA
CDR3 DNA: TGTGCCAGCAGCCAAGATCCAGTTTACAATGAGCAGTTCTTC
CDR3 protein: CASSQDPVYNEQFF

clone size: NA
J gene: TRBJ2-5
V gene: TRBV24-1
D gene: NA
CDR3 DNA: TGTGCCACCAGTGATCTGGACGGCGCTACCCAGTACTTC
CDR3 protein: CATSDLDGATQYF

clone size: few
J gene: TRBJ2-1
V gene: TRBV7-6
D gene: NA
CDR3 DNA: TGTGCCAGCAGCCCTTGGCTTTACAATGAGCAGTTCTTC
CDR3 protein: CASSPWLYNEQFF

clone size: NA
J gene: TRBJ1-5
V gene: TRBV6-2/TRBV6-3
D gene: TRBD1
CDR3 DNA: TGTGCCAGCAGTCCCGGACAGGGGAGCAATCAGCCCCAGCATTTT
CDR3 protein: CASSPGQGSNQPQHF

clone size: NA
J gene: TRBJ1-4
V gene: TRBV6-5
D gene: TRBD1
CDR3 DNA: TGTGCCAGCCAGGGGGCTAATGAAAAACTGTTTTTT
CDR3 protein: CASQGANEKLFF

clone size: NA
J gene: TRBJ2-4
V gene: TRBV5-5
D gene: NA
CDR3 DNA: TGTGCCAGCAGTCTCGCAATTGGGGCCAAAAACATTCAGTACTTC
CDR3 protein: CASSLAIGAKNIQYF

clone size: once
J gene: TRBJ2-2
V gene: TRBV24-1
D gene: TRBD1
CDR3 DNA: TGTGCCACCAGTGATCCCTCGACAGGGGGAGGGAACACCGGGGAGCTGTTTTTT
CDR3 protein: CATSDPSTGGGNTGELFF

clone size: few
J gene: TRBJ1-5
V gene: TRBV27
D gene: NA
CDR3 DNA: TGTGCCAGCAGTCCACGACAGGTTCTGAATCAGCCCCAGCATTTT
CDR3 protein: CASSPRQVLNQPQHF

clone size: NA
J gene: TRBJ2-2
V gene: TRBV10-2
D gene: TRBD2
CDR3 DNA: TGCGCCAGCATTGCTAGCGGGGGGGTCGCCGGGGAGCTGTTTTTT
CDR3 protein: CASIASGGVAGELFF